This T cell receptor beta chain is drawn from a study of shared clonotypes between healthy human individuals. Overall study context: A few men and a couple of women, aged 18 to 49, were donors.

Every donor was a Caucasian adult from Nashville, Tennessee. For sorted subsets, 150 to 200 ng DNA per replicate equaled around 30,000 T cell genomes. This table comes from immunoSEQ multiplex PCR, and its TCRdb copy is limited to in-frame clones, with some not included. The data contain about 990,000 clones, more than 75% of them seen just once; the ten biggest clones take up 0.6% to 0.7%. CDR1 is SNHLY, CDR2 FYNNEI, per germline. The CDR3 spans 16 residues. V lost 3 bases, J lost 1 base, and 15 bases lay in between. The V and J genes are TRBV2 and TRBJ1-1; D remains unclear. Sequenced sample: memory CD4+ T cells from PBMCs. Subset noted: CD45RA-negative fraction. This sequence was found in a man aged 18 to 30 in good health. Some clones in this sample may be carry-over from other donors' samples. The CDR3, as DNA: TGTGCCAGCAGTGATTCCCCCTCGGCCGAGAACACTGAAGCTTTCTTT. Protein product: CASSDSPSAENTEAFF.